This TCR beta chain was found in a study of PD-1 blockade in classical Hodgkin lymphoma. Relapses following autologous stem cell transplantation were seen in all patients, with brentuximab vedotin exposure varying. The authors enriched CD8+ T cells from thawed PBMCs via magnetic negative selection. Looked up from germline, CDR1 is SGHNT and CDR2 is YYREEE (reference sequence). This CDR3 spans 16 amino acids. V lost 4 bases, J lost 0 bases, and 6 bases stayed unmatched. Using immunoSEQ multiplex PCR, the repertoire was profiled, and TCRdb retains in-frame clones only, with some absent. Among about 29,000 clones listed, roughly 88% were seen once.

V is TRBV5-4 and J is TRBJ2-3, with TRBD2 matching over 9 bases. This specimen consisted of CD8+ T cells from blood, obtained at baseline. The receptor was isolated from a human donor with classical Hodgkin lymphoma. Here the CDR3 reads CASSPRLAASTDTQYF. The CDR3, as DNA: TGTGCCAGCAGCCCGAGACTAGCGGCTAGCACAGATACGCAGTATTTT.